This passage covers 24 T cell receptor beta chains from one sample sequenced in a study of T cells in Graves' hyperthyroidism and ophthalmopathy. RNA transcripts were the template for amplifying TCR beta CDR3 regions. The TCR CDR3 first-round RT-PCR relied on the HTBI primer set. Via MiXCR, TCRdb re-called the multiplex PCR reads, giving one row per CDR3 protein. This sample carries around 370,000 distinct CDR3 sequences, approximately 18% of them seen once, and the ten largest clones take over 35%. Specimen: blood. These receptors came from a man between 18 and 29 years old with Graves' ophthalmopathy.

In its sample, this clonotype was seen many times. This rearrangement joins TRBV6-5 to TRBJ2-5; D is undetermined. The length of the CDR3 is 15 residues. The germline V gene has CDR1 MNHEY and CDR2 SVGAGI. Trimming took off 7 bases at V and 0 bases at J, with 15 bases between the two ends. The CDR3 loop reads CASIRTQLDQETQYF. The DNA of the CDR3 is TGTGCCAGCATCCGGACCCAATTGGACCAAGAGACCCAGTACTTC.

The chain recombines TRBV24-1 with TRBJ2-1, with TRBD1 identical over 8 bases. V gave up 4 bases and J gave up 6 bases; unmatched junction bases: 7. This CDR3 is built from 15 residues. From germline, CDR1 is KGHDR and CDR2 SFDVKD. As DNA, the CDR3 is TGTGCCACCAGTGACCAAGGACAGGGTGTCAATGAGCAGTTCTTC. It yields the protein CATSDQGQGVNEQFF.

This clonotype has at least ten counts. The chain is built from TRBV6-6 and TRBJ2-3; 7 nucleotides line up with TRBD1. Germline V gene data show CDR1 as MNHNY and CDR2 as SVGAGI (reference sequence). The CDR3 has 15 amino acids. Trimming took 2 bases from V and 0 from J; bases not matched to a gene: 2. The CDR3 DNA reads TGTGCCAGCAGTTACCGGGGACAGAGCACAGATACGCAGTATTTT. Its protein is CASSYRGQSTDTQYF.

In its sample, this clonotype was seen many times. This sequence joins TRBV7-2 and TRBJ2-4; D is uncertain. The length of the CDR3 is 13 residues. V lost 2 bases, J lost 6 bases, and 8 bases lay in between. Germline CDR1 reads SGHTA; CDR2 reads FQGNSA. The CDR3 bases are TGTGCCAGCAGCTTACAGAATCCAAACATTCAGTACTTC. It specifies CASSLQNPNIQYF.

Comment on this clonotype: A much larger clonotype is one base distant, so this may be a read error. The genes are TRBV20-1 and TRBJ2-2; TRBD1 might be the D (5 bases). The CDR3 is made up of 16 amino acids. Between the trimmed V and J ends, which lost 0 bases and 6 bases, there was a span of 17 bases. Germline V gives CDR1 DFQATT, CDR2 SNEGSKA (reference sequence). This CDR3 reads CSARDPQGPHAGELFF. The DNA for the CDR3 is TGCAGTGCTAGAGATCCCCAGGGTCCGCACGCCGGGGAGCTGTTTTTT.

This clonotype was counted at least ten times. This chain joins TRBV3-1 and TRBJ2-2; D uncertain. The CDR3 runs to 14 residues. Trimming shortened V by 1 base and J by 0 bases, and 3 bases separated the two germline ends. CDR1 is LGHDT and CDR2 is YNNKEL in the germline V gene (reference sequence). The CDR3 here is CASSQAANTGELFF. CDR3 nucleotide sequence: TGTGCCAGCAGCCAAGCGGCGAACACCGGGGAGCTGTTTTTT.

This clonotype was detected ten times or more. The V gene is TRBV6-1, the J gene TRBJ1-5; a weak D match, TRBD1 (5 bases). Germline CDR1 reads MNHNS; CDR2 reads SASEGT. The ends were cut back, 6 bases at V and 1 base at J, with 16 bases in the middle. This CDR3 contains 16 residues. CDR3 loop: CASSPQGKWSNQPQHF. CDR3 sequence (DNA): TGTGCCAGCAGCCCTCAGGGAAAGTGGAGCAATCAGCCCCAGCATTTT.

The rearrangement uses TRBV13 and TRBJ1-3, with a possible D match to TRBD1 (5 bases). The CDR3 contains 16 residues. CDR1 PRHDT and CDR2 FYEKMQ come from the germline V gene (reference sequence). V gave up 0 bases and J gave up 0 bases, with 9 bases separating them. The CDR3 sequence: CASSLGLGGSGNTIYF. Here the CDR3 DNA reads TGTGCCAGCAGCTTAGGCCTGGGGGGCTCTGGAAACACCATATATTTT. The full variable domain, its missing parts supplied by reference TRBV13 and TRBJ1-3, is AAGVIQSPRHLIKEKRETATLKCYPIPRHDTVYWYQQGPGQDPQFLISFYEKMQSDKGSIPDRFSAQQFSDYHSELNMSSLELGDSALYFCASSLGLGGSGNTIYFGEGSWLTVV.

This clonotype occurred a few times. The rearrangement links TRBV10-3 to TRBJ2-1; D may be TRBD1 (5 bases). CDR1 is ENHRY, CDR2 SYGVKD, per germline. Trimming took 6 bases from V and 12 from J, leaving 21 bases between them. The CDR3 loop spans 14 amino acids. CDR3 sequence (DNA): TGTGCCATCAGCGACAATCTCGACAGTATCTCGCAGTTCTTC. Its translation is CAISDNLDSISQFF.

This clonotype has just a few counts. The chain links TRBV6-2 or TRBV6-3 to TRBJ1-5; no reliable D call. The CDR3 is 14 residues long. V lost 2 bases and J 2 bases, leaving 7 bases between the germline ends. CDR1 and CDR2 (germline): MNHEY, SVGEGT. The CDR3, as DNA: TGTGCCAGCAGTTACGAGGCGGGCAATCAGCCCCAGCATTTT. Translated, it gives CASSYEAGNQPQHF.

This clonotype was found many times. The gene calls are TRBV20-1 and TRBJ1-1; no clear D. Germline V gene sequence: CDR1 DFQATT, CDR2 SNEGSKA (reference sequence). The CDR3 has 14 residues. V shed 2 bases and J shed 1 base, with 11 bases lying between them. Written as DNA, the CDR3 is TGCAGTGCTAGAAAAGGTCACCCGAACACTGAAGCTTTCTTT. Encoded protein: CSARKGHPNTEAFF.

This clonotype was observed at least ten times. The CDR3 DNA reads TGTGCCAGCAGTTTACCTCAGGGGGTCTCCTACAATGAGCAGTTCTTC. As protein: CASSLPQGVSYNEQFF. This chain links TRBV28 with TRBJ2-1; 7 bases are a match to TRBD1. CDR1 is MDHEN, CDR2 SYDVKM, per germline. Trimming took 2 bases from V and 0 from J; bases not matched to a gene: 4. The CDR3 length is 16 residues.

This clonotype was counted at least ten times. V and J are TRBV6-2 or TRBV6-3 and TRBJ1-5, with 8 nucleotides matching TRBD1. The CDR3 is 14 residues long. The V segment lost 8 bases and the J segment 4 bases; nucleotides outside the gene matches: 7. Germline V lookup: CDR1 MNHEY, CDR2 SVGEGT. The DNA of the CDR3 is TGTGCCAGCCGACAGGGGCTAGGGAATCAGCCCCAGCATTTT. Amino acids: CASRQGLGNQPQHF.

V usage is TRBV12-3 or TRBV12-4 and J usage is TRBJ1-1; perhaps TRBD1 as D (5 bases). The CDR3 extends over 15 amino acids. V dropped 5 bases and J dropped 3 bases, with 16 bases sitting between them. The CDR3 here is CASSARFGGDTEAFF. CDR3 DNA: TGTGCCAGCAGTGCAAGGTTTGGAGGGGACACTGAAGCTTTCTTT.

At least ten counts were recorded for this clonotype. J is TRBJ1-5 and V is TRBV28, with D perhaps matching TRBD1 (5 bases). Germline CDR1 and CDR2: MDHEN and SYDVKM. Trimming left V 2 bases short and J 7 bases short, with 12 bases between. There are 14 residues in the CDR3. The CDR3 DNA is TGTGCCAGCAGTTTACGGCAGGAGGGGCAGCCCCAGCATTTT. Its translation: CASSLRQEGQPQHF.

Only a few counts were recorded for this clonotype. The rearrangement links TRBV5-6 to TRBJ1-2, with 8 nucleotides matching TRBD1. V dropped 0 bases and J dropped 13; count of bases not matched to a gene: 8. CDR3 size: 13 residues. Germline loops: CDR1 SGHDT, CDR2 YYEEEE. CDR3 sequence: CASSLGGQGTSTF. In DNA, the CDR3 is TGTGCCAGCAGCTTGGGTGGACAGGGAACGTCCACCTTC.

V usage is TRBV6-1 and J usage is TRBJ1-2; D not certain. In germline, CDR1 is MNHNS, CDR2 SASEGT. The CDR3 is 12 residues long. Trimming took off 10 bases at V and 8 bases at J, with 17 bases between the two ends. The CDR3 DNA reads as TGTGCCACCCTACCCCACGACGGGGGCTACACCTTC. This sequence encodes CATLPHDGGYTF.

This clonotype was recorded at least ten times. V is TRBV3-1 and J is TRBJ2-7; possible D gene TRBD2, 6 bases. The V gene's germline CDR1 is LGHDT and CDR2 YNNKEL (reference sequence). This CDR3 region has 14 residues. Trimming took off 2 bases at V and 3 bases at J, with 11 bases between the two ends. CDR3 DNA: TGTGCCAGCAGCCAATCGGGGGTGTACTACGAGCAGTACTTC. Translation: CASSQSGVYYEQYF.

This clonotype was counted ten times or more. The V gene is TRBV9, the J gene TRBJ2-5; D remains ambiguous. Germline V gene lookup returns CDR1 SGDLS and CDR2 YYNGEE. CDR3 length equals 13 residues. Between the trimmed V and J ends, which lost 2 bases and 1 base, there was a span of 6 bases. The CDR3 bases are TGTGCCAGCAGCGTGGCCGGCCAAGAGACCCAGTACTTC. Translating gives CASSVAGQETQYF.

A few counts support this clonotype. The gene calls are TRBV10-3 and TRBJ2-6, with D unresolved. Germline V gene data show CDR1 as ENHRY and CDR2 as SYGVKD. This CDR3 contains 19 residues. V was clipped by 0 bases and J by 0 bases, with 15 bases between them. The CDR3 loop is CAISESPQPFVSGANVLTF. For the CDR3, the DNA is TGTGCCATCAGTGAGTCCCCGCAGCCGTTTGTCTCTGGGGCCAACGTCCTGACTTTC.

This clonotype was seen at least ten times. J is TRBJ2-1 and V is TRBV3-1; D ambiguous. Trimming removed 2 bases from V and 7 bases from J, with 6 bases in between. CDR1 is LGHDT, CDR2 YNNKEL, per germline (reference sequence). The CDR3 totals 12 residues. CDR3 in amino acids: CASSQLGNEQFF. In DNA, the CDR3 is TGTGCCAGCAGCCAATTGGGGAATGAGCAGTTCTTC.

About this clonotype: This may be a read error: a much more frequent sequence differs by one nucleotide. The chain links TRBV20-1 to TRBJ2-7; TRBD1 is a possible D gene (5 bases). The CDR3 is 14 residues long. Germline V CDR1 and CDR2: DFQATT, SNEGSKA (reference sequence). Trimming took 3 bases from V and 0 from J, leaving 12 bases between them. The CDR3 coding sequence is TGCAGTGCTAGTAACAGCAGGGTCTCCTACGAGCAGTACTTC. As protein: CSASNSRVSYEQYF.

The gene calls are TRBV7-8 and TRBJ1-2; 8 bases are a match to TRBD1. CDR1 is SGHVS and CDR2 is FQNEAQ in the germline V gene. The V gene end was trimmed by 6 bases and the J gene end by 6 bases; junction bases not matched to a gene: 15. CDR3 length: 16 residues. The CDR3 DNA is TGTGCCAGCAGACAAACAGGGACAGGCCTGACTCATGGCTACACCTTC. Translation: CASRQTGTGLTHGYTF.

This clonotype was seen ten or more times. The chain joins TRBV28 to TRBJ1-1; 7 bases align to TRBD1. CDR1 and CDR2 (germline): MDHEN, SYDVKM. Trimming at V came to 7 bases and at J to 4 bases, leaving 12 bases not matched to a gene. The length of the CDR3 is 15 residues. CDR3 nucleotides: TGTGCCAGCACTCGAGGGGGGGACAGTCTCACTGAAGCTTTCTTT. Translated: CASTRGGDSLTEAFF.